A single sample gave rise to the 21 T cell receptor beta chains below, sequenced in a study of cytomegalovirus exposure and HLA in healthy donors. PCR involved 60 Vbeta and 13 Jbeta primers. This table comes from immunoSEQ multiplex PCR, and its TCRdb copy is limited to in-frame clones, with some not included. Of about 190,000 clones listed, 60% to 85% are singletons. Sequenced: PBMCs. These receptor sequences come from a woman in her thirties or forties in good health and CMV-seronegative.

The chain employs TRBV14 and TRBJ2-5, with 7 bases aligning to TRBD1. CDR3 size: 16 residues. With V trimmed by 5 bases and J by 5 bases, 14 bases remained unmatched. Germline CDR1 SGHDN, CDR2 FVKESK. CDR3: CASSEGLGDSRETQYF. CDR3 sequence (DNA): TGTGCCAGCAGCGAAGGATTAGGGGACAGCCGGGAGACCCAGTACTTC.

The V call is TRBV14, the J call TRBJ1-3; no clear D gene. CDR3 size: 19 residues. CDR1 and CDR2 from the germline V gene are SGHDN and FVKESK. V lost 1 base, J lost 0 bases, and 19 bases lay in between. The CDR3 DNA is TGTGCCAGCAGCCAAGCAAGTCCAATCCGGTTAGCCTCTGGAAACACCATATATTTT. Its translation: CASSQASPIRLASGNTIYF.

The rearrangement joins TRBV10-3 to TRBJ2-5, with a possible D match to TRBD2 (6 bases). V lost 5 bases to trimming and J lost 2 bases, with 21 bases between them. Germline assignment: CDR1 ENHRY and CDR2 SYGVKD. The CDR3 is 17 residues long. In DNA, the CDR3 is TGTGCCATCAGTCCATCCGGCGGGGACCCAAATCAAGAGACCCAGTACTTC. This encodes CAISPSGGDPNQETQYF.

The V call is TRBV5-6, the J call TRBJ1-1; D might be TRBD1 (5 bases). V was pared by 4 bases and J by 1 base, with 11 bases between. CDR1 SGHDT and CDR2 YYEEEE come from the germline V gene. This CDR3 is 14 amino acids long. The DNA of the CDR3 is TGTGCCAGCAGCCCCGGGACTCCGAACACTGAAGCTTTCTTT. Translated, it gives CASSPGTPNTEAFF.

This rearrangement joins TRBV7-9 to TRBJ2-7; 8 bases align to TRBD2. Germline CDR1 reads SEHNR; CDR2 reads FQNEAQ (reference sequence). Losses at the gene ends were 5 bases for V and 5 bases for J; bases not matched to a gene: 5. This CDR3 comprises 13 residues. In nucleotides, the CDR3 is TGTGCCAGCAGCCCGCCGGGGGGGGACGAGCAGTACTTC. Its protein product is CASSPPGGDEQYF.

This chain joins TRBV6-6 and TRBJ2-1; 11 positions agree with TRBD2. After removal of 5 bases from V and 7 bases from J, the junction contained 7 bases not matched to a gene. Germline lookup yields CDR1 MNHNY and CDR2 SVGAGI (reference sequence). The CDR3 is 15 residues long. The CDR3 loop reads CASSLLAGGTNEQFF. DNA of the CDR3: TGTGCCAGCAGTCTTCTAGCGGGAGGCACGAATGAGCAGTTCTTC.

The CDR3 DNA sequence: TGTGCCACCAGCTCCACCAGGGGCAACACCGGGGAGCTGTTTTTT. The encoded protein is CATSSTRGNTGELFF. V usage is TRBV15 and J usage is TRBJ2-2, with D tentatively TRBD1 (6 bases). V lost 5 bases to trimming and J lost 2 bases, with 12 bases between them. The CDR3 runs 15 residues. CDR1 is LNHNV, CDR2 YYDKDF, per germline (reference sequence).

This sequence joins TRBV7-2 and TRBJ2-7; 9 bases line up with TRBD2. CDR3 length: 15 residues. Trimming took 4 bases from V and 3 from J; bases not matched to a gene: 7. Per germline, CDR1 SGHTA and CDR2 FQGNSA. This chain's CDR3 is CASSSVAGVSYEQYF. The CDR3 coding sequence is TGTGCCAGCAGCTCCGTAGCGGGAGTTAGCTACGAGCAGTACTTC.

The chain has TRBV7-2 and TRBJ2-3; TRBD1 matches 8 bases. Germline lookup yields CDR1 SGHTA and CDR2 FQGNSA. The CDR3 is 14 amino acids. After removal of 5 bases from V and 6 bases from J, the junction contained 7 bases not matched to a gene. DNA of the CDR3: TGTGCCAGCAGCAACGACAGGGGTGTCGATACGCAGTATTTT. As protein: CASSNDRGVDTQYF.

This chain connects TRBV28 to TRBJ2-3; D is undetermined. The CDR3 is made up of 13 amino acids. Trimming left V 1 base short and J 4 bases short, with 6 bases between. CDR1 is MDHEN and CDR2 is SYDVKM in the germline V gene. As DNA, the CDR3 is TGTGCCAGCAGTTTATCTAATCCAGATACGCAGTATTTT. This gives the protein CASSLSNPDTQYF.

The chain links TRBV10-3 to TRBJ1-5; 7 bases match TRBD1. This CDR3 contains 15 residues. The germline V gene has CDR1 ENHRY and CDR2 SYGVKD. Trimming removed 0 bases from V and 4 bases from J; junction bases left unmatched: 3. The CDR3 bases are TGTGCCATCAGTGAGTCAAGACAGGGAAATCAGCCCCAGCATTTT. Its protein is CAISESRQGNQPQHF.

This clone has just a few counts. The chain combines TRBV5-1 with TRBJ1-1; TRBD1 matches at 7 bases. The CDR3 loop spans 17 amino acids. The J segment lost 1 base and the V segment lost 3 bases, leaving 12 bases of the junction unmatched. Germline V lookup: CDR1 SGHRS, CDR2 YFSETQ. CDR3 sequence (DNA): TGCGCCAGCAGCTCTAGCGGGGCAGACAGGGCGAACACTGAAGCTTTCTTT. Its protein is CASSSSGADRANTEAFF.

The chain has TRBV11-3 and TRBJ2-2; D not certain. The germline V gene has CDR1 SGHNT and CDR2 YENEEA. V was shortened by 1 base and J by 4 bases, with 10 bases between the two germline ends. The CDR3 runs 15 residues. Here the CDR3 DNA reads TGTGCCAGCAGCTTAGTTTTGTCGGGCACCGGGGAGCTGTTTTTT. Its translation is CASSLVLSGTGELFF.

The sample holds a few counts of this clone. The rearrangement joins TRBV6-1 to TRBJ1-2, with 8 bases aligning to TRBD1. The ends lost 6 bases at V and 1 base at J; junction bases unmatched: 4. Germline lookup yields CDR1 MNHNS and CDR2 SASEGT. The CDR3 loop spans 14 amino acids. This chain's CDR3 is CASRDRGINYGYTF. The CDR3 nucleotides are TGTGCCAGCAGAGACAGGGGCATTAACTATGGCTACACCTTC.

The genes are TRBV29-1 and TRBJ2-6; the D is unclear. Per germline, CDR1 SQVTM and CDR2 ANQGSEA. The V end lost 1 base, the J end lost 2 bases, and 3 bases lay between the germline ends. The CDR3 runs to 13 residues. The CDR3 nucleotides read TGCAGCGTTGAAGTCACTGGGGCCAACGTCCTGACTTTC. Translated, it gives CSVEVTGANVLTF.

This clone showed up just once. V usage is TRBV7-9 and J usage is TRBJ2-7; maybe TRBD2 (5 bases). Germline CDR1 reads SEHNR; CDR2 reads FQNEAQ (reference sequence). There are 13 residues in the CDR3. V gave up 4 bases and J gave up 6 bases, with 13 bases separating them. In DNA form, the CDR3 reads TGTGCCAGCAGCTCTCAAGGGAGAGGCGAGCAGTACTTC. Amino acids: CASSSQGRGEQYF. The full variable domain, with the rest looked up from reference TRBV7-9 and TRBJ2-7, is DTGVSQNPRHKITKRGQNVTFRCDPISEHNRLYWYRQTLGQGPEFLTYFQNEAQLEKSRLLSDRFSAERPKGSFSTLEIQRTEQGDSAMYLCASSSQGRGEQYFGPGTRLTVT.

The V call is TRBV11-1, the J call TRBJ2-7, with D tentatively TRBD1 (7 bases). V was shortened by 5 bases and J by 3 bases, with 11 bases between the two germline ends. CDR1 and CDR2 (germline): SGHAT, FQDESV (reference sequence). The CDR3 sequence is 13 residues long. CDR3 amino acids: CASSHRGGYEQYF. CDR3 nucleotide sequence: TGTGCCAGCAGCCACAGGGGAGGCTACGAGCAGTACTTC.

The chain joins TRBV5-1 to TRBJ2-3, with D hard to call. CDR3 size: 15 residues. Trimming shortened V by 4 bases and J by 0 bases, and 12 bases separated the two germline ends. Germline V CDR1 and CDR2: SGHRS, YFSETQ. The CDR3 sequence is CASSPELLSTDTQYF. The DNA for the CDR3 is TGCGCCAGCAGCCCGGAGCTTCTGAGCACAGATACGCAGTATTTT.

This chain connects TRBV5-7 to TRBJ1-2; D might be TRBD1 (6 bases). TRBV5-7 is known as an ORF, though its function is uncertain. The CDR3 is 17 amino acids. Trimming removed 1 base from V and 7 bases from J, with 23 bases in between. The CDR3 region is CASSLTEAAGEIGGYTF. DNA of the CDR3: TGTGCCAGCAGCTTGACGGAGGCGGCAGGGGAAATAGGTGGCTACACCTTC.

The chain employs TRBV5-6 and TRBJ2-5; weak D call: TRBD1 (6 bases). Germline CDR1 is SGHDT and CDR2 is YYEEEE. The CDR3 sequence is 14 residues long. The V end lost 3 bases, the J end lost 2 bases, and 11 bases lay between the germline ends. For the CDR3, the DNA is TGTGCCAGCAGCTCCCAAGGGGGTCAAGAGACCCAGTACTTC. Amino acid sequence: CASSSQGGQETQYF.

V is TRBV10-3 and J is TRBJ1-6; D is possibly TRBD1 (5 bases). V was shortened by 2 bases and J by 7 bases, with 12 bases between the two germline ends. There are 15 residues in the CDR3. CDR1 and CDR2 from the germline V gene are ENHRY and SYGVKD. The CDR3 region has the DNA TGTGCCATCAGTGAGCAGAATCAGGGAAATTCACCCCTCCACTTT. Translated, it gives CAISEQNQGNSPLHF.